The entry below gives a single T cell receptor beta chain sequence along with its context. What it binds is not known. TCRdb recomputed calls from the reads with MiXCR, one row per CDR3 protein. The sample holds fewer than 550,000 distinct CDR3 sequences, about 26% seen once. This sample stems from a study of T cell repertoires in cytomegalovirus infection. Study in general: Both a matching HLA type and CMV infection were indicated by public TCR beta signatures.

Study-level findings and limits: Dominant in the ex vivo response were TCR beta clonotypes restricted by HLA-C and specific for CMV.

CDR1 and CDR2 from the germline V gene are SGHAT and FQNNGV. J gave up 5 bases and V 5 bases, and 6 bases lay outside the gene matches. CDR3 length: 14 amino acids. This receptor was identified in a human donor in good health (CMV status not recorded). Some clones in this sample may be carry-over from other donors' samples. The chain is built from TRBV11-2 and TRBJ2-5; 9 bases are a match to TRBD1. The sequencing sample was made of PBMCs. CDR3 residues: CASSRDRVVETQYF. CDR3 DNA: TGTGCCAGCAGCCGGGACAGGGTGGTGGAGACCCAGTACTTC.